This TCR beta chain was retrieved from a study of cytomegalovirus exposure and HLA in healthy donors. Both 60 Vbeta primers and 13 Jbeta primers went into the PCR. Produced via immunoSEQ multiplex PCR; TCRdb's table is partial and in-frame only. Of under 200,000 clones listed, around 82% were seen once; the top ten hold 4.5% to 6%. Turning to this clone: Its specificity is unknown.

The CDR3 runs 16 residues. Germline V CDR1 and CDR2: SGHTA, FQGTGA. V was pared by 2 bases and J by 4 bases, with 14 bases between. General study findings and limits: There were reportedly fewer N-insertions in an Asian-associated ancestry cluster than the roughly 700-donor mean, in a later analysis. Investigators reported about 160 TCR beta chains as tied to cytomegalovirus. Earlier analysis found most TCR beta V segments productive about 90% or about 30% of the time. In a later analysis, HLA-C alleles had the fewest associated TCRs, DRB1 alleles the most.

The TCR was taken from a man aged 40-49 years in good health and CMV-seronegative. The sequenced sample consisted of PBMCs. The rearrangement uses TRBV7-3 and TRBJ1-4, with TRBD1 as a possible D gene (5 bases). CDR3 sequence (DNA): TGTGCCAGCAGCTTATTCCCCTTAGGGGATAATGAAAAACTGTTTTTT. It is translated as CASSLFPLGDNEKLFF.